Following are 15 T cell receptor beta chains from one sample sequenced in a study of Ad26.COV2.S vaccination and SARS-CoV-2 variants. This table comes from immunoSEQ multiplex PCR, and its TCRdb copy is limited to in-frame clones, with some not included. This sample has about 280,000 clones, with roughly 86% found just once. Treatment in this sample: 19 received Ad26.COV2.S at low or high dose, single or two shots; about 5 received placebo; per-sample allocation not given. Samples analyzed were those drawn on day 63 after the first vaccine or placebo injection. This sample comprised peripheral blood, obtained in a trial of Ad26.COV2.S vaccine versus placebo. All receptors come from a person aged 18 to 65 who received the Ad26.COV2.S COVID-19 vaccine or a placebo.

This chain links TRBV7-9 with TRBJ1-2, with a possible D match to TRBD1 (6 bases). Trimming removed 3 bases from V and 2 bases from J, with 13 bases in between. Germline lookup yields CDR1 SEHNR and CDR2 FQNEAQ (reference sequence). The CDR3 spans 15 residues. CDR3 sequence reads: CASSFRGRDNYGYTF. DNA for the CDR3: TGTGCCAGCAGCTTCAGGGGACGGGACAACTATGGCTACACCTTC.

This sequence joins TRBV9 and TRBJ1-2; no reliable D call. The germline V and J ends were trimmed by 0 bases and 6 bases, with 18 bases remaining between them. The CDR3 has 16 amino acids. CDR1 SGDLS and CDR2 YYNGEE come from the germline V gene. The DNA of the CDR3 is TGTGCCAGCAGCGTAGCTCTAAATCCCGGGTCCAATGGCTACACCTTC. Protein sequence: CASSVALNPGSNGYTF.

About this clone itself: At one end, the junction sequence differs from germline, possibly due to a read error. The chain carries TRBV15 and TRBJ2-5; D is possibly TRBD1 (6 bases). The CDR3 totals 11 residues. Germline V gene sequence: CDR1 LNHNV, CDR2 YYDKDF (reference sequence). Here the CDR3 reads CATSSGQLPHF. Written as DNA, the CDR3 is TGTGCCACCAGCAGTGGACAGCTCCCTCACTTC.

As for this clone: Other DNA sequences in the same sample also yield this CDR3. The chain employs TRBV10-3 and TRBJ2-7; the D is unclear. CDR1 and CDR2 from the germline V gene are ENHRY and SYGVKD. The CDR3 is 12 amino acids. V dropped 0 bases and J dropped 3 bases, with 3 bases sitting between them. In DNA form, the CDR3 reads TGTGCCATCAGTGAGTCGTTCTACGAGCAGTACTTC. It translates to CAISESFYEQYF.

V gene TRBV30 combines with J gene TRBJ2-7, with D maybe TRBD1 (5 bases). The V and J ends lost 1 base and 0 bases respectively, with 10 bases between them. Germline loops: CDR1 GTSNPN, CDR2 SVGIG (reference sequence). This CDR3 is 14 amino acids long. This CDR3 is CAWSGTQLSYEQYF. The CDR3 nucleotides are TGTGCCTGGAGTGGGACACAGCTCTCCTACGAGCAGTACTTC.

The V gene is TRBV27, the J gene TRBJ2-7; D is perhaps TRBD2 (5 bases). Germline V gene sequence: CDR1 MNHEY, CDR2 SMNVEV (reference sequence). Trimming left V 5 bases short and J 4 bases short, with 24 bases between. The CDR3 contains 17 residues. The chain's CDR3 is CASSPGVNRGNVYEQYF. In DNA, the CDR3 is TGTGCCAGCAGTCCAGGAGTTAACCGGGGAAACGTTTACGAGCAGTACTTC.

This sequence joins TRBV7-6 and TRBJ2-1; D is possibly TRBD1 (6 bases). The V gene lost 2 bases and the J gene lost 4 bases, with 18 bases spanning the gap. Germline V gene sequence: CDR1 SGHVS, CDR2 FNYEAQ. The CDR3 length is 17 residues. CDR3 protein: CASSLKGGQGPYNEQFF. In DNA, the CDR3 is TGTGCCAGCAGCTTAAAAGGAGGCCAGGGGCCTTACAATGAGCAGTTCTTC.

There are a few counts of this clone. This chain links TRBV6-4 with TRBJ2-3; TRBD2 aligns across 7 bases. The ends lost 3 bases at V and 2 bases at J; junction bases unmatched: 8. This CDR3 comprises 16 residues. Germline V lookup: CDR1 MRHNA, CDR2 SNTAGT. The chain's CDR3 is CASSEKRSGDTDTQYF. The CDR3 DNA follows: TGTGCCAGCAGTGAAAAGAGGAGCGGGGACACAGATACGCAGTATTTT.

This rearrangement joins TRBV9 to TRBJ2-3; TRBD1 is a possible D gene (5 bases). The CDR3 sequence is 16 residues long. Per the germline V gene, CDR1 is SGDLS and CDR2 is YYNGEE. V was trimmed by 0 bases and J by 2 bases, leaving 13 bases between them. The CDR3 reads CASSVGTGTTTDTQYF. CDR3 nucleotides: TGTGCCAGCAGCGTAGGAACAGGCACTACCACAGATACGCAGTATTTT.

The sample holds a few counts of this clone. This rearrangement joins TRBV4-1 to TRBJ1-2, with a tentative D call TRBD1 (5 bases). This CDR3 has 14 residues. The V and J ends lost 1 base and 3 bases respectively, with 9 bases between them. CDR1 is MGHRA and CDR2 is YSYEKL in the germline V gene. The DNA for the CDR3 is TGCGCCAGCAGCCAAGTCCAGGGAGACTATGGCTACACCTTC. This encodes CASSQVQGDYGYTF.

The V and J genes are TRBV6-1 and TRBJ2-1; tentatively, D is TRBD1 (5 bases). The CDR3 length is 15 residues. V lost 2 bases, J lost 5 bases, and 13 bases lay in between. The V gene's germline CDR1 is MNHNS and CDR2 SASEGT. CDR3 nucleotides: TGTGCCAGCAGTGAATGGAGACAGTTGAACAATGAGCAGTTCTTC. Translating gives CASSEWRQLNNEQFF.

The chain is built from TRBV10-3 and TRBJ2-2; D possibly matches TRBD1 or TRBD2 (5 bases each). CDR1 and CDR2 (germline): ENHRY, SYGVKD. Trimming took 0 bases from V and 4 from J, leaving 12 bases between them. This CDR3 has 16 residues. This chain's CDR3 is CAISESEGQGTGELFF. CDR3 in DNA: TGTGCCATCAGTGAGTCAGAGGGGCAGGGCACCGGGGAGCTGTTTTTT.

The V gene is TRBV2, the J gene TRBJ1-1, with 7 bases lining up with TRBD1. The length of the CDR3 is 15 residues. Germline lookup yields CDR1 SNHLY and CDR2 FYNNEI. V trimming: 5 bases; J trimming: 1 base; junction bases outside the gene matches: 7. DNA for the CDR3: TGTGCCAGCAGTACCGAGGGGACAGCGAACACTGAAGCTTTCTTT. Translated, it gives CASSTEGTANTEAFF.

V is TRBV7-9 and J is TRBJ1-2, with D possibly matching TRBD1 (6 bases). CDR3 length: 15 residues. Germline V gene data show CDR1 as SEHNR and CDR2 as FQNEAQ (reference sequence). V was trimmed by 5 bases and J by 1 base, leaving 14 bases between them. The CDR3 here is CASSTSTGSNYGYTF. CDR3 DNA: TGTGCCAGCAGCACCAGCACAGGGAGTAACTATGGCTACACCTTC.

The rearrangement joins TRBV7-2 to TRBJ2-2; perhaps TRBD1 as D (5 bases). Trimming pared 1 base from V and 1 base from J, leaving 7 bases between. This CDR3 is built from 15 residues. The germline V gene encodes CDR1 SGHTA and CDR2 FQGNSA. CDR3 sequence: CASSLGQLNTGELFF. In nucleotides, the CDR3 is TGTGCCAGCAGCTTAGGACAGCTGAACACCGGGGAGCTGTTTTTT.